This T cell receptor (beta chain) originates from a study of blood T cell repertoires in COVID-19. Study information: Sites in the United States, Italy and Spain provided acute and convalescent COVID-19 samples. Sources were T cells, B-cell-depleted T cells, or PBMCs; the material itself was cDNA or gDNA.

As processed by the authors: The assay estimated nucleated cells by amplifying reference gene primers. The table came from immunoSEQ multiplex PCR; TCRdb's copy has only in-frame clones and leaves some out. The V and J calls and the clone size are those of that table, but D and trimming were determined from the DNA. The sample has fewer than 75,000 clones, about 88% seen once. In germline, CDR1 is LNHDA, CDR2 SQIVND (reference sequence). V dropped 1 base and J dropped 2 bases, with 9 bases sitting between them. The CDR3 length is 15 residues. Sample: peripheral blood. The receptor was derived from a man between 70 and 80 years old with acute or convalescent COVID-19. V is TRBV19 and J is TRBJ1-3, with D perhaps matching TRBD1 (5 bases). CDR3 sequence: CASSIVTGAGNTIYF. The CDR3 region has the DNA TGTGCCAGTAGTATAGTAACAGGCGCTGGAAACACCATATATTTT.